The clone carrying this TCR beta chain was seen just once. The antigen remains unidentified. The PCR was carried out with 60 Vbeta primers and 13 Jbeta primers. The data were produced by immunoSEQ multiplex PCR, yet TCRdb's version contains in-frame clones alone and is incomplete. Here the sample spans 200,000 to 250,000 clones, approximately 81% being singletons. The data originate from a study of cytomegalovirus exposure and HLA in healthy donors. The study, taken as a whole, reports: According to the study, roughly 160 TCR beta chains were cytomegalovirus-associated.

The germline V gene has CDR1 SNHLY and CDR2 FYNNEI. The V and J ends lost 5 bases and 5 bases, in that order; junction bases with no gene match: 2. The CDR3 totals 13 residues. The TCR was taken from a woman in her sixties in good health and CMV-seropositive. This chain joins TRBV2 and TRBJ2-2; TRBD2 matches at 7 bases. Sequences were obtained from PBMCs. CDR3: CASSQRETGELFF. In nucleotides, the CDR3 is TGTGCCAGCAGTCAGCGGGAAACCGGGGAGCTGTTTTTT.